The subject of this entry is one TCR beta chain. In the original analysis: Estimates of nucleated cell counts were drawn from the amplification of reference gene primers. Repertoires were generated with immunoSEQ multiplex PCR, while TCRdb's copy carries only in-frame clones and drops some. V and J calls and clone size are those listed in that table; D and trimming were worked out from the DNA. The table has some 110,000 clones, 75% to 90% seen once. The data were obtained in a study of blood T cell repertoires in COVID-19. Study-wide context: T cells, B-cell-depleted T cells, or PBMCs provided the cDNA or gDNA that served as material.

Germline CDR1 LGHNA, CDR2 YNFKEQ. The CDR3 sequence is 18 residues long. Trimming cost V 0 bases and J 7 bases; bases outside gene matches: 12. The chain has TRBV4-2 and TRBJ2-1; 10 bases align to TRBD2. Material: peripheral blood. This receptor was taken from a man under 40 with acute or convalescent COVID-19. CDR3 residues: CASSQEFGAGGLWNEQFF. The CDR3 region has the DNA TGTGCCAGCAGCCAAGAGTTTGGAGCGGGGGGGCTGTGGAATGAGCAGTTCTTC.